This TCR beta chain originates from a study of technical replicates of blood from several donors (dated by TCRdb to 2017 to 2019). The library was built by means of the immunoSEQ multiplex PCR assay. TCRdb limited this immuneACCESS table to in-frame rearrangements with V and J called. A share of clones is missing; checked studies link under half to unresolved V genes, and the rest is unexplained. Counted in this sample were tens of thousands of clones; more than 80% of them appeared once. The ten largest clonotypes hold around 4% of the sample. From the germline V gene, CDR1 is LGHNA and CDR2 is YSLEER. From the cysteine up to the phenylalanine, the CDR3 has a length of 15 residues. Only the CDR3 region is kept as DNA, spanning 45 bases read in frame from base 1. The junction shows trimming of 0 bases on V and 3 bases on J, and the gene matches do not reach 4 bases of it. For this clone: It lacks a known antigen. It has no much larger one-base neighbor in the sample; base qualities were not kept.

The origin of this receptor is a human donor in good health. Some clones in this sample may be carry-over from other donors' samples. Sequenced: PBMCs. The sequence is built from TRBV4-3 and TRBJ2-7; 8 bases in the middle match TRBD1. The CDR3 here reads CASSQDPGGIYEQYF. The nucleotide sequence reads TGCGCCAGCAGCCAAGACCCAGGGGGCATCTACGAGCAGTACTTC.